Below are 14 T cell receptor beta chains sequenced from a single sample in a study of blood T cell repertoires in COVID-19. Sequenced by immunoSEQ multiplex PCR; TCRdb stores in-frame clones only, minus some. The sample contains approximately 230,000 clones, approximately 82% of which appear only once. The specimen was PBMCs or T cells enriched from blood (not recorded which). The receptors stem from a man between 40 and 49 years old who had recovered from COVID-19.

For this clone: This sample includes further DNA sequences coding for the same CDR3. This rearrangement joins TRBV28 to TRBJ1-5; TRBD1 is a possible D gene (6 bases). The CDR3 totals 14 residues. Deletions cut 2 bases from V and 2 bases from J, with 7 bases between. Germline V gives CDR1 MDHEN, CDR2 SYDVKM. The DNA of the CDR3 is TGTGCCAGCAGTTTAGGGGGCGGCAATCAGCCCCAGCATTTT. Its protein product is CASSLGGGNQPQHF.

Here the CDR3 reads CASSGAGIYNEQFF. CDR3 bases: TGTGCCAGCAGCGGAGCGGGGATTTACAATGAGCAGTTCTTC. V gene TRBV9 combines with J gene TRBJ2-1, with 7 nucleotides matching TRBD2. Germline loops: CDR1 SGDLS, CDR2 YYNGEE. V shed 3 bases and J 4 bases; nucleotides not matched to a gene: 4. CDR3 size: 14 residues.

J is TRBJ2-3 and V is TRBV5-1, with 8 bases aligning to TRBD1. V trimming: 2 bases; J trimming: 2 bases; junction bases outside the gene matches: 4. The germline V gene has CDR1 SGHRS and CDR2 YFSETQ. This CDR3 is built from 15 residues. CDR3 nucleotides: TGCGCCAGCAGCTTTGGGACAGGATACACAGATACGCAGTATTTT. Translation: CASSFGTGYTDTQYF.

V gene TRBV5-1 combines with J gene TRBJ1-4; 9 bases are a match to TRBD1. This CDR3 has 16 residues. The J segment lost 6 bases and the V segment lost 3 bases, leaving 9 bases of the junction unmatched. From germline, CDR1 is SGHRS and CDR2 YFSETQ. The CDR3 is CASSSPGQGVYEKLFF. The DNA for the CDR3 is TGCGCCAGCAGCTCGCCGGGACAGGGTGTTTATGAAAAACTGTTTTTT. The complete variable domain, with remaining parts taken from reference TRBV5-1 and TRBJ1-4, reads KAGVTQTPRYLIKTRGQQVTLSCSPISGHRSVSWYQQTPGQGLQFLFEYFSETQRNKGNFPGRFSGRQFSNSRSEMNVSTLELGDSALYLCASSSPGQGVYEKLFFGSGTQLSVL.

V gene TRBV7-8 combines with J gene TRBJ2-7; no clear D gene. The CDR3 contains 12 residues. The V and J ends lost 0 bases and 7 bases respectively, with 7 bases between them. CDR1 and CDR2 from the germline V gene are SGHVS and FQNEAQ. CDR3 in DNA: TGTGCCAGCAGCTTAGCCGGGTGGGAGCAGTACTTC. Encoded protein: CASSLAGWEQYF.

The CDR3 protein is CASSPKGAGGAIYNEQFF. The CDR3 bases are TGTGCCAGCTCTCCGAAGGGTGCGGGCGGGGCCATCTACAATGAGCAGTTCTTC. The J gene is TRBJ2-1, the V gene TRBV18; D may be TRBD2 (6 bases). Looked up from germline, CDR1 is KGHSH and CDR2 is LQKENI. The V gene lost 6 bases and the J gene lost 3 bases, with 24 bases spanning the gap. The CDR3 has 18 residues. The whole variable domain, remainder taken from reference TRBV18 and TRBJ2-1, is NAGVMQNPRHLVRRRGQEARLRCSPMKGHSHVYWYRQLPEEGLKFMVYLQKENIIDESGMPKERFSAEFPKEGPSILRIQQVVRGDSAAYFCASSPKGAGGAIYNEQFFGPGTRLTVL.

The V and J genes are TRBV5-1 and TRBJ2-7; maybe TRBD2 (5 bases). This CDR3 has 15 amino acids. Deletions cut 4 bases from V and 1 base from J, with 15 bases between. The germline V gene has CDR1 SGHRS and CDR2 YFSETQ. The CDR3 loop reads CASSGSRGQSYEQYF. The CDR3 DNA reads as TGCGCCAGCAGCGGCTCCCGAGGGCAGTCCTACGAGCAGTACTTC.

The chain has TRBV2 and TRBJ2-1; D perhaps matches TRBD1 (5 bases). V lost 4 bases and J lost 5, with 9 bases in between. Germline lookup yields CDR1 SNHLY and CDR2 FYNNEI. CDR3 length: 13 amino acids. The CDR3, as DNA: TGTGCCAGCAGTGTGACAGAGGACAATGAGCAGTTCTTC. Its protein product is CASSVTEDNEQFF.

This chain joins TRBV18 and TRBJ1-2; 9 bases map to TRBD1. CDR1 is KGHSH, CDR2 LQKENI, per germline. The V gene end was trimmed by 8 bases and the J gene end by 8 bases; junction bases not matched to a gene: 9. This CDR3 is built from 13 residues. The CDR3 nucleotides are TGTGCCAGCCAGGGACAGGGATCGGGGGGCTACACCTTC. Amino acid sequence: CASQGQGSGGYTF.

The chain couples TRBV18 to TRBJ1-5, with 8 bases lining up with TRBD1. Germline CDR1 is KGHSH and CDR2 is LQKENI. V trimming: 3 bases; J trimming: 4 bases; junction bases outside the gene matches: 11. The CDR3 loop spans 17 amino acids. CDR3 bases: TGTGCCAGCTCACCTCCGGGACAGGTCAGAGTTAATCAGCCCCAGCATTTT. It codes for CASSPPGQVRVNQPQHF.

V usage is TRBV7-3 and J usage is TRBJ2-2; D is ambiguous. Trimming cost V 5 bases and J 1 base, with 8 bases left between them. Per the germline V gene, CDR1 is SGHTA and CDR2 is FQGTGA. The CDR3 spans 14 residues. The chain's CDR3 is CASSPQLNTGELFF. For the CDR3, the DNA is TGTGCCAGCAGCCCTCAACTGAACACCGGGGAGCTGTTTTTT.

This chain joins TRBV2 and TRBJ2-1; D perhaps matches TRBD1 (6 bases). Looked up from germline, CDR1 is SNHLY and CDR2 is FYNNEI. This CDR3 is built from 15 residues. The V end was cut by 4 bases, the J end by 7 bases, with 17 bases between. This CDR3 reads CASSGGLARWNEQFF. The CDR3 DNA reads TGTGCCAGCAGTGGGGGGCTGGCCCGTTGGAATGAGCAGTTCTTC.

This sequence joins TRBV28 and TRBJ1-2; no definite D call. From germline, CDR1 is MDHEN and CDR2 SYDVKM. This CDR3 comprises 14 residues. With 4 bases removed from V and 2 bases from J, the gap between germline ends came to 11 bases. The CDR3, as DNA: TGTGCCAGCAGTTCCCGAGGCTTGAACTATGGCTACACCTTC. Translated: CASSSRGLNYGYTF.

This chain connects TRBV18 to TRBJ2-1; 12 bases match TRBD2. The junction had 9 bases not matched to a gene; V was cut back by 6 bases and J by 0 bases. This CDR3 spans 18 amino acids. Germline CDR1 KGHSH, CDR2 LQKENI. For the CDR3, the DNA is TGTGCCAGCTCTCGCGGACTAGCGGGGCTTAGCTCCTACAATGAGCAGTTCTTC. This gives the protein CASSRGLAGLSSYNEQFF. Supplemented by reference TRBV18 and TRBJ2-1, the full variable domain reads NAGVMQNPRHLVRRRGQEARLRCSPMKGHSHVYWYRQLPEEGLKFMVYLQKENIIDESGMPKERFSAEFPKEGPSILRIQQVVRGDSAAYFCASSRGLAGLSSYNEQFFGPGTRLTVL.